The 8 T cell receptor beta chains given below trace back to one sample, sequenced in a study of T cells after yellow fever vaccination (dated by TCRdb to the late 2010s). The receptor library was made with 5' RACE. Reads for this sample came from an Illumina NovaSeq 6000. Through fastp at Q25 and MiXCR, TCRdb rebuilt clones from the public reads, retaining in-frame beta chains. Each entry is one CDR3 protein sequence, shown with its most common DNA and genes. This sample has around 300,000 distinct CDR3 sequences in its table, and roughly 4.3% of those were observed once. The ten largest clones add up to around 24% of the sample. The treatment or condition label for this specimen denotes: live attenuated yellow fever vaccine strain. The sequencing used PBMCs, collected 5 days after the yellow fever booster vaccination. All receptors come from a man in his late teens or twenties who received the YFV17D yellow fever vaccine.

The table lists this clonotype with many counts. This chain connects TRBV7-6 to TRBJ1-3, with D uncertain. Germline assignment: CDR1 SGHVS and CDR2 FNYEAQ. The CDR3 is 14 residues long. Trimming removed 4 bases at V and 8 bases at J, with 15 bases between. This chain's CDR3 is CASSSTDLQDTIYF. CDR3 bases: TGTGCCAGCAGCTCGACCGACCTTCAGGACACCATATATTTT.

This clonotype was seen a handful of times. This chain connects TRBV7-6 to TRBJ2-7; 14 bases are a match to TRBD2. CDR3 length equals 18 residues. V shed 3 bases, J shed 1 base, and the junction held 8 bases outside the gene matches. CDR1 is SGHVS, CDR2 FNYEAQ, per germline. CDR3 amino acids: CASSFPTSGGESSYEQYF. In DNA form, the CDR3 reads TGTGCCAGCAGCTTCCCGACTAGCGGGGGGGAGAGTTCCTACGAGCAGTACTTC.

This clonotype was detected a few times. This chain joins TRBV6-5 and TRBJ2-7; 11 bases line up with TRBD1. From germline, CDR1 is MNHEY and CDR2 SVGAGI. V trimming: 2 bases; J trimming: 3 bases; junction bases outside the gene matches: 3. This CDR3 has 15 amino acids. The CDR3 DNA reads as TGTGCCAGCAGTTACGCGGGGACAGGGGGCTACGAGCAGTACTTC. It yields the protein CASSYAGTGGYEQYF.

The J gene is TRBJ2-2, the V gene TRBV6-5, with 7 bases aligning to TRBD2. This CDR3 has 15 amino acids. The V gene end was trimmed by 5 bases and the J gene end by 7 bases; junction bases not matched to a gene: 10. Germline CDR1 and CDR2: MNHEY and SVGAGI. The CDR3 region is CASSGGEGRDGELFF. In DNA form, the CDR3 reads TGTGCCAGCAGTGGCGGGGAGGGACGCGACGGGGAGCTGTTTTTT.

This clonotype has just a few counts. The chain links TRBV5-1 to TRBJ1-1; D remains ambiguous. V shed 4 bases and J shed 0 bases, with 10 bases lying between them. CDR1 and CDR2 from the germline V gene are SGHRS and YFSETQ. The CDR3 totals 14 residues. CDR3: CASSGEIMNTEAFF. DNA of the CDR3: TGCGCCAGCAGCGGAGAGATCATGAACACTGAAGCTTTCTTT.

This clonotype showed up many times. The chain is built from TRBV7-9 and TRBJ2-5; weak D call: TRBD2 (6 bases). Germline CDR1 reads SEHNR; CDR2 reads FQNEAQ (reference sequence). CDR3 length equals 15 residues. The V end was cut by 5 bases, the J end by 2 bases, with 15 bases between. DNA for the CDR3: TGTGCCAGCAGCCCTGTCGGGAGCATACAAGAGACCCAGTACTTC. It encodes CASSPVGSIQETQYF. The variable domain in full, with the rest retrieved from reference TRBV7-9 and TRBJ2-5, is DTGVSQNPRHKITKRGQNVTFRCDPISEHNRLYWYRQTLGQGPEFLTYFQNEAQLEKSRLLSDRFSAERPKGSFSTLEIQRTEQGDSAMYLCASSPVGSIQETQYFGPGTRLLVL.

This clonotype was seen a handful of times. The V gene is TRBV6-2 or TRBV6-3, the J gene TRBJ2-1; TRBD2 aligns across 13 bases. CDR3 length: 19 amino acids. From germline, CDR1 is MNHEY and CDR2 SVGEGT. V trimming: 4 bases; J trimming: 3 bases; junction bases outside the gene matches: 12. CDR3 in DNA: TGTGCCAGCAGTTCGACCCCGGGACTAGCGGGGACCGGCTACAATGAGCAGTTCTTC. The encoded protein is CASSSTPGLAGTGYNEQFF.

The chain is built from TRBV6-5 and TRBJ1-1; 7 positions match TRBD1. V was pared by 4 bases and J by 3 bases, with 11 bases of the junction left unmatched. The CDR3 loop spans 16 amino acids. The germline CDR1 and CDR2 sequences are MNHEY and SVGAGI. CDR3 sequence reads: CASSSVGGLRDTEAFF. CDR3 DNA sequence: TGTGCCAGCAGTTCCGTAGGGGGCCTGAGGGACACTGAAGCTTTCTTT.